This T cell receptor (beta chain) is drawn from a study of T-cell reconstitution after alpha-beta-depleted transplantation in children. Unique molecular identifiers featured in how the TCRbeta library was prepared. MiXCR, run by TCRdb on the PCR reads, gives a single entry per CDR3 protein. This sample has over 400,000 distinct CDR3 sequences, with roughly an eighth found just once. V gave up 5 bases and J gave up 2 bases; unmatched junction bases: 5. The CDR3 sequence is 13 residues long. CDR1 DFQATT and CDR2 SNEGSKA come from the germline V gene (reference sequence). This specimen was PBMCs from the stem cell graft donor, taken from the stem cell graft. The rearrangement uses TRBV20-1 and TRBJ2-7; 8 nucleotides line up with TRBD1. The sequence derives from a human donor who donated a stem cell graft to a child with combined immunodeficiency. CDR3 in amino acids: CSAHGQGTYEQYF. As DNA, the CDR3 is TGCAGTGCTCACGGACAGGGAACCTACGAGCAGTACTTC.